Listed below are T cell receptor beta chains from one sample, sequenced in a study of CD8 T cells in ankylosing spondylitis. TCRdb itself ran the 5' RACE reads through MiXCR, one entry per CDR3 protein. There are 300,000 to 400,000 distinct CDR3 sequences in the sample; around 20% occur only once, and about 16% lies in the top ten. Sequencing was performed on blood, either unsorted or a sorted T cell fraction (not recorded which). The receptors were sampled from a male donor with ankylosing spondylitis. Each CDR3 is given with its conserved first and last residue. The order of the fields is V gene, J gene, D gene, clone size, CDR3 protein, CDR3 DNA. A D gene is named only where the DNA matches it firmly. Expanded clones get a size class; other rows say once, few or many, or leave the size out.

>TRBV6-2/TRBV6-3|TRBJ2-3|TRBD1|.
CASRHRQGYADTQYF
TGTGCCAGCAGACACCGACAGGGATACGCAGATACGCAGTATTTT
>TRBV13|TRBJ2-5|.|.
CASSGGGYQETQYF
TGTGCCAGCAGCGGGGGCGGGTACCAAGAGACCCAGTACTTC
>TRBV4-2|TRBJ2-2|TRBD2|few
CASSQDLREDGTGELFF
TGTGCCAGCAGCCAAGATTTGCGGGAGGACGGCACCGGGGAGCTGTTTTTT
>TRBV5-1|TRBJ1-1|TRBD1|.
CASSIQGYTEAFF
TGCGCCAGCAGCATACAGGGGTACACTGAAGCTTTCTTT
>TRBV20-1|TRBJ2-1|.|.
CSARFSGTTDEQFF
TGCAGTGCCCGGTTTAGCGGCACAACGGATGAGCAGTTCTTC
>TRBV5-1|TRBJ2-5|.|.
CASSLAQETQETQYF
TGCGCCAGCAGCTTGGCTCAGGAAACCCAAGAGACCCAGTACTTC
>TRBV6-1|TRBJ2-2|TRBD1|few
CASRTGNANTGELFF
TGTGCCAGCCGGACAGGGAACGCGAACACCGGGGAGCTGTTTTTT
>TRBV3-1|TRBJ2-5|.|few
CASSQVPVDGETQYF
TGTGCCAGCAGCCAAGTTCCAGTTGATGGGGAGACCCAGTACTTC
>TRBV9|TRBJ2-1|.|.
CASSPLVGSYNEQFF
TGTGCCAGCAGCCCTTTAGTGGGCTCCTACAATGAGCAGTTCTTC
>TRBV20-1|TRBJ2-1|TRBD2|.
CSALAGGYNEQFF
TGCAGCGCCCTAGCGGGAGGATACAATGAGCAGTTCTTC
>TRBV10-3|TRBJ2-7|.|few
CAISEGPRNTYEQYF
TGTGCCATCAGTGAGGGCCCAAGGAATACCTACGAGCAGTACTTC
>TRBV5-1|TRBJ2-3|TRBD2|few
CASSLLAGRTDTQYF
TGCGCCAGCAGCTTGCTAGCGGGACGCACAGATACGCAGTATTTT
>TRBV7-9|TRBJ2-7|.|.
CASSDWGDYEQYF
TGTGCCAGCAGCGACTGGGGAGACTACGAGCAGTACTTC
>TRBV28|TRBJ2-7|.|few
CASLARAPYEQYF
TGTGCCAGTCTGGCGAGGGCTCCCTACGAGCAGTACTTC
>TRBV6-5|TRBJ2-5|.|.
CASSYYRPESGETQYF
TGTGCCAGCAGTTATTATAGACCAGAATCGGGGGAGACCCAGTACTTC
>TRBV5-1|TRBJ2-1|TRBD2|few
CASSLRAGVINEQFF
TGCGCCAGCAGCTTGCGAGCGGGAGTGATTAATGAGCAGTTCTTC
>TRBV12-3/TRBV12-4|TRBJ1-5|TRBD1|.
CASSRDRASNQPQHF
TGTGCCAGCAGTAGGGACAGGGCAAGCAATCAGCCCCAGCATTTT
>TRBV5-1|TRBJ1-1|.|.
CASSPQGGITEAFF
TGCGCCAGCAGCCCCCAGGGTGGTATAACTGAAGCTTTCTTT
>TRBV5-1|TRBJ2-7|.|few
CASSDTRYEQYF
TGCGCCAGCAGCGACACGAGGTACGAGCAGTACTTC
>TRBV7-2|TRBJ2-1|.|few
CASSPQGGGPPYNEQFF
TGTGCCAGCAGCCCCCAGGGGGGAGGGCCCCCCTACAATGAGCAGTTCTTC
>TRBV30|TRBJ1-2|TRBD1|.
CAWNEGQDYYGYTF
TGTGCCTGGAATGAAGGACAGGACTACTATGGCTACACCTTC
>TRBV10-3|TRBJ2-1|TRBD1|many
CAISEEGQGYNEQFF
TGTGCCATCAGTGAGGAGGGACAGGGGTACAATGAGCAGTTCTTC
>TRBV7-7|TRBJ2-5|.|.
CASSRDFQETQYF
TGTGCTAGCAGCCGGGACTTCCAAGAGACCCAGTACTTC
>TRBV29-1|TRBJ2-1|.|.
CSVGGVEQFF
TGCAGCGTTGGGGGTGTAGAGCAGTTCTTC
>TRBV5-1|TRBJ2-7|.|few
CASRQIGYEQYF
TGCGCCAGCAGGCAGATAGGATACGAGCAGTACTTC
>TRBV9|TRBJ2-6|.|many
CASSLDRANVLTF
TGTGCCAGCAGCTTAGACAGGGCCAACGTCCTGACTTTC
>TRBV20-1|TRBJ2-7|.|few
CSANIGGSYEQYF
TGCAGTGCCAATATCGGGGGCTCCTACGAGCAGTACTTC